This entry describes one TCR beta chain. This sample is part of a study of blood T cell repertoires in COVID-19. Study in general: The origin of the acute and convalescent COVID-19 samples was the United States, Italy and Spain.

Per the authors' pipeline: For nucleated cells, counts were estimated from reference gene primer amplification. The assay was immunoSEQ multiplex PCR, and TCRdb's table has in-frame clones only and misses some. Clonal size and the V and J genes are those of that table, whereas D and trimming came from the DNA. Here the sample spans tens of thousands of clones, 80% to 85% being singletons. This CDR3 contains 15 residues. The V and J ends lost 0 bases and 6 bases respectively, with 15 bases between them. Germline V gene sequence: CDR1 PRHDT, CDR2 FYEKMQ (reference sequence). The receptor's source is a woman in her sixties or seventies with acute or convalescent COVID-19. J is TRBJ2-7 and V is TRBV13, with D tentatively TRBD2 (5 bases). The specimen sequenced was peripheral blood. This CDR3 reads CASSLGSSLGSEQYF. In DNA form, the CDR3 reads TGTGCCAGCAGCTTAGGCAGTAGCTTGGGGAGCGAGCAGTACTTC.